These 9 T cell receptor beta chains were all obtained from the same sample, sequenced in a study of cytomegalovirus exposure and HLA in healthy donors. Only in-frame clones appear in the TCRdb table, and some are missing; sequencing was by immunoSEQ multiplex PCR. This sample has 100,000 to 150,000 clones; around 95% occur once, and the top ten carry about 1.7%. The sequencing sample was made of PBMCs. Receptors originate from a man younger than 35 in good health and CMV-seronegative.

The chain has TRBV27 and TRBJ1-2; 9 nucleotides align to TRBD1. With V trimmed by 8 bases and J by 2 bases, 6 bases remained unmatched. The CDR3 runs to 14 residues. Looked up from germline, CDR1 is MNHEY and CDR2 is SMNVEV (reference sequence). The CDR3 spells CASGWTGANYGYTF. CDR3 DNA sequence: TGTGCCAGCGGATGGACAGGGGCCAACTATGGCTACACCTTC.

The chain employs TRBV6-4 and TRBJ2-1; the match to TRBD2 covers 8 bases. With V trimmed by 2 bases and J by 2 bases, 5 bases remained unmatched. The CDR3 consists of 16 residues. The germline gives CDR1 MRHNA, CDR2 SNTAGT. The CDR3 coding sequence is TGTGCCAGCAGTGACCTCAGCGGGAGTACCTACAATGAGCAGTTCTTC. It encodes CASSDLSGSTYNEQFF.

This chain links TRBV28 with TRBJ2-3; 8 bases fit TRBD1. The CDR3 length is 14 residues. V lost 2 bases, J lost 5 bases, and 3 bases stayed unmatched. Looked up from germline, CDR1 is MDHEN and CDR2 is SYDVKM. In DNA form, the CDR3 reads TGTGCCAGCAGTTTAAGGGACAGGAGAGATACGCAGTATTTT. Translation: CASSLRDRRDTQYF. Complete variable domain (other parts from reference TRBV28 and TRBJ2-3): DVKVTQSSRYLVKRTGEKVFLECVQDMDHENMFWYRQDPGLGLRLIYFSYDVKMKEKGDIPEGYSVSREKKERFSLILESASTNQTSMYLCASSLRDRRDTQYFGPGTRLTVL.

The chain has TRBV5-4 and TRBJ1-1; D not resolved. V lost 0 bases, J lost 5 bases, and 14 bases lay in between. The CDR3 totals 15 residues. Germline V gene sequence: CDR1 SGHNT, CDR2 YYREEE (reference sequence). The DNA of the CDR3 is TGTGCCAGCAGCTTGGGAGGGATTACCGGGACTGAAGCTTTCTTT. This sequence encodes CASSLGGITGTEAFF.

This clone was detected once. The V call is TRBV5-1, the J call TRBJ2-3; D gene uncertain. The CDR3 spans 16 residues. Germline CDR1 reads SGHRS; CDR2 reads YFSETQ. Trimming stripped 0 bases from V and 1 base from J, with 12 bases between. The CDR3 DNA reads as TGCGCCAGCAGCTTGGAATACGGCGGAGGCACAGATACGCAGTATTTT. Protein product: CASSLEYGGGTDTQYF.

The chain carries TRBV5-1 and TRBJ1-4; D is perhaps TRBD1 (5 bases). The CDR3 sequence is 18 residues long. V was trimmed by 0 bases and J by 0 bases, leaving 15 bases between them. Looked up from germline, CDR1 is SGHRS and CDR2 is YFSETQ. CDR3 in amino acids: CASSLGGQILATNEKLFF. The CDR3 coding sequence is TGCGCCAGCAGCTTGGGAGGACAAATCCTCGCAACTAATGAAAAACTGTTTTTT. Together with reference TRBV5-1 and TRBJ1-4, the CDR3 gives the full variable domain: KAGVTQTPRYLIKTRGQQVTLSCSPISGHRSVSWYQQTPGQGLQFLFEYFSETQRNKGNFPGRFSGRQFSNSRSEMNVSTLELGDSALYLCASSLGGQILATNEKLFFGSGTQLSVL.

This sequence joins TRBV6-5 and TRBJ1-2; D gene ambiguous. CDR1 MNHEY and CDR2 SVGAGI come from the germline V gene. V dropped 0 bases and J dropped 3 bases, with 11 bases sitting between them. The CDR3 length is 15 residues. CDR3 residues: CASSYSGSGYYGYTF. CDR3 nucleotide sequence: TGTGCCAGCAGTTACTCGGGGAGCGGGTACTATGGCTACACCTTC.

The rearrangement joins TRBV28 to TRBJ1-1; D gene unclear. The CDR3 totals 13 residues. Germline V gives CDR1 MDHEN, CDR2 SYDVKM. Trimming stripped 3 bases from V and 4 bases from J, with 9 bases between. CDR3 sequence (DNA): TGTGCCAGCAGTTTCCGGAGGGCCACTGAAGCTTTCTTT. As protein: CASSFRRATEAFF.

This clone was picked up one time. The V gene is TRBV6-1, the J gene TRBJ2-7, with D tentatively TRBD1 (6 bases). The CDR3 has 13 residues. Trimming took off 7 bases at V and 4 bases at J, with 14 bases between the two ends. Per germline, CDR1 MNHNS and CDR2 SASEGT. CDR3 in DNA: TGTGCCAGCATAGGGGGTGGTTTTTACGAGCAGTACTTC. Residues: CASIGGGFYEQYF.